One sample yielded the 27 T cell receptor beta chains listed below, sequenced in a study of regulatory T cells in long-lasting Graves disease. Building the TCR beta libraries relied on iRepertoire HTBI primers, and CDR3 regions underwent Arm-PCR. TCRdb re-called the multiplex PCR reads through MiXCR, storing one row per CDR3 protein. The table shows 400,000 to 550,000 distinct CDR3 sequences, with about 17% occurring only once. Time point specified: newly diagnosed GD, antithyroid drugs for less than 3 months. Following extraction of RNA from PBMCs, that RNA was used to make the TCR library. These sequences were also reported in another study, on T cells in Graves' hyperthyroidism and ophthalmopathy.

This specimen consisted of peripheral blood mononuclear cells (PBMCs), obtained at new diagnosis, from a patient treated with antithyroid drugs. Receptor source: a woman aged 18-29 years with Graves disease.

The sample holds many counts of this clonotype. The V and J genes are TRBV3-1 and TRBJ2-3; D might be TRBD1 (7 bases). There are 17 residues in the CDR3. Trimming pared 4 bases from V and 0 bases from J, leaving 17 bases between. The germline V gene has CDR1 LGHDT and CDR2 YNNKEL (reference sequence). CDR3: CASSPKGGGVSTDTQYF. The CDR3 region has the DNA TGTGCCAGCAGCCCGAAAGGGGGCGGGGTGAGCACAGATACGCAGTATTTT.

The sample holds one count of this clonotype. The rearrangement joins TRBV20-1 to TRBJ1-5, with D possibly matching TRBD1 (5 bases). CDR3 size: 12 residues. Germline loops: CDR1 DFQATT, CDR2 SNEGSKA (reference sequence). Deletions cut 7 bases from V and 7 bases from J, with 14 bases between. The CDR3, as DNA: TGCAGTGGCGGGGCCGGACCACAGCCCCAGCATTTT. Its protein is CSGGAGPQPQHF.

J is TRBJ2-7 and V is TRBV27, with 7 bases lining up with TRBD2. The CDR3 length is 14 residues. Germline-derived CDR1 and CDR2 are MNHEY and SMNVEV (reference sequence). After removal of 4 bases from V and 2 bases from J, the junction contained 5 bases not matched to a gene. The CDR3 region has the DNA TGTGCCAGCAGTTCGGGGAGGGAGGCCTACGAGCAGTACTTC. Protein sequence: CASSSGREAYEQYF.

This clonotype has only a few counts. V is TRBV15 and J is TRBJ2-3; 8 positions match TRBD2. Germline trimming cut 0 bases from V and 5 bases from J; bases unmatched to any gene: 10. The CDR3 extends over 17 amino acids. Germline lookup yields CDR1 LNHNV and CDR2 YYDKDF (reference sequence). The CDR3 sequence: CATSRDYVGTSLDTQYF. The CDR3 DNA reads TGTGCCACCAGCAGAGATTATGTAGGGACTAGTCTAGATACGCAGTATTTT.

The chain couples TRBV6-1 to TRBJ1-5, with a possible D match to TRBD1 (5 bases). The CDR3 runs 17 residues. Germline CDR1 is MNHNS and CDR2 is SASEGT. V was clipped by 7 bases and J by 2 bases, with 21 bases between them. CDR3 sequence: CASTHPLGAGRNQPQHF. CDR3 sequence (DNA): TGTGCCAGCACCCACCCCCTAGGGGCAGGACGCAATCAGCCCCAGCATTTT.

This clonotype was seen ten or more times. V is TRBV7-2 and J is TRBJ2-3; D is uncertain. From germline, CDR1 is SGHTA and CDR2 FQGNSA. Trimming took off 2 bases at V and 0 bases at J, with 12 bases between the two ends. The CDR3 is 16 residues long. The CDR3 nucleotides read TGTGCCAGCAGCTTAAACGGCGGAACTAGCACAGATACGCAGTATTTT. Amino acids: CASSLNGGTSTDTQYF.

The V and J genes are TRBV7-3 and TRBJ2-1; unclear D gene. Trimming stripped 5 bases from V and 8 bases from J, with 16 bases between. Per germline, CDR1 SGHTA and CDR2 FQGTGA. The CDR3 is 14 amino acids. CDR3 in amino acids: CASSRRATRDEQFF. CDR3 coding DNA: TGTGCCAGCAGCAGAAGGGCTACAAGGGATGAGCAGTTCTTC.

This clonotype was found many times. The chain carries TRBV7-6 and TRBJ2-7; 7 bases agree with TRBD1. V shed 5 bases and J 3 bases; nucleotides not matched to a gene: 4. This CDR3 is 13 amino acids long. The V gene's germline CDR1 is SGHVS and CDR2 FNYEAQ. The CDR3 sequence: CASSDRDSYEQYF. In DNA, the CDR3 is TGTGCCAGCAGCGACCGGGACAGCTACGAGCAGTACTTC.

V usage is TRBV7-2 and J usage is TRBJ2-3; 8 nucleotides match TRBD1. Germline assignment: CDR1 SGHTA and CDR2 FQGNSA. The CDR3 runs to 16 residues. V was clipped by 4 bases and J by 2 bases; unmatched bases: 8. The CDR3 here is CASSSRGGQDTDTQYF. CDR3 bases: TGTGCCAGCAGCTCCCGAGGGGGACAGGACACAGATACGCAGTATTTT.

This clonotype was seen a few times. The CDR3 region has the DNA TGTGCCAGCAGCGCCCAGGGGTATGGCACAGATACGCAGTATTTT. Translated: CASSAQGYGTDTQYF. The J gene is TRBJ2-3, the V gene TRBV11-2; TRBD1 might be the D (6 bases). The germline V gene has CDR1 SGHAT and CDR2 FQNNGV. The ends were cut back, 5 bases at V and 1 base at J, with 13 bases in the middle. The CDR3 has 15 residues.

The genes are TRBV7-2 and TRBJ1-2, with D uncertain. CDR1 is SGHTA and CDR2 is FQGNSA in the germline V gene. The CDR3 length is 13 residues. With 1 base removed from V and 6 bases from J, the gap between germline ends came to 9 bases. The DNA for the CDR3 is TGTGCCAGCAGCTTAGAAAGGGAGGATGGCTACACCTTC. Amino acids: CASSLEREDGYTF.

This clonotype has a handful of counts. Just one base apart from a much larger clone, this may be a read error. The chain combines TRBV24-1 with TRBJ2-1; 9 bases fit TRBD2. Per the germline V gene, CDR1 is KGHDR and CDR2 is SFDVKD. The CDR3 has 17 amino acids. The CDR3 region is CATSEAYLAGTDNGQFF. In nucleotides, the CDR3 is TGTGCCACCAGTGAAGCTTATCTAGCGGGAACAGACAATGGGCAGTTCTTC.

The chain links TRBV20-1 to TRBJ1-5; D might be TRBD1 (5 bases). The V and J ends lost 1 base and 4 bases respectively, with 23 bases between them. Germline V gene sequence: CDR1 DFQATT, CDR2 SNEGSKA (reference sequence). This CDR3 contains 18 residues. The CDR3 here is CSARVSGTAIRLNQPQHF. CDR3 in DNA: TGCAGTGCTAGAGTCTCCGGGACCGCTATCCGTTTAAATCAGCCCCAGCATTTT.

This clonotype was found a few times. The chain is built from TRBV19 and TRBJ2-3; TRBD1 agrees at 9 bases. The CDR3 contains 18 residues. From germline, CDR1 is LNHDA and CDR2 SQIVND (reference sequence). J was trimmed by 3 bases and V by 10 bases; bases with no gene match: 20. The CDR3 DNA reads TGTGCCACACAACACCTGGACAGGGGAAGATTGAGGACAGATACGCAGTATTTT. Protein: CATQHLDRGRLRTDTQYF.

This clonotype was found a few times. The rearrangement links TRBV28 to TRBJ1-6; D is undetermined. The V gene's germline CDR1 is MDHEN and CDR2 SYDVKM. The ends were cut back, 7 bases at V and 7 bases at J, with 8 bases in the middle. CDR3 length: 12 residues. The CDR3 spells CASTLPNSPLHF. CDR3 sequence (DNA): TGTGCCAGCACCCTACCCAATTCACCCCTCCACTTT.

This clonotype has only one observation. The chain uses TRBV29-1 and TRBJ1-1; a possible D gene is TRBD1 (5 bases). Germline lookup yields CDR1 SQVTM and CDR2 ANQGSEA. The CDR3 totals 14 residues. The V and J ends lost 7 bases and 2 bases respectively, with 17 bases between them. CDR3 sequence reads: CSALRGGANTEAFF. Here the CDR3 DNA reads TGCAGCGCTCTCCGTGGAGGGGCAAACACTGAAGCTTTCTTT.

This clonotype was seen ten or more times. V usage is TRBV27 and J usage is TRBJ2-3; 7 nucleotides line up with TRBD2. The V gene's germline CDR1 is MNHEY and CDR2 SMNVEV (reference sequence). V gave up 2 bases and J gave up 4 bases; unmatched junction bases: 3. The CDR3 totals 14 residues. This CDR3 is CASSLGGRADTQYF. The CDR3 DNA sequence: TGTGCCAGCAGTTTAGGTGGGAGGGCAGATACGCAGTATTTT.

Points on this clonotype: One base away lies a much larger clone, so this may be a sequencing read error. The rearrangement links TRBV5-1 to TRBJ2-1; 10 nucleotides line up with TRBD1. The CDR3 extends over 16 amino acids. V lost 5 bases to trimming and J lost 10 bases; unmatched junction nucleotides: 15. CDR1 SGHRS and CDR2 YFSETQ come from the germline V gene. The CDR3, as DNA: TGCGCCAGCAGTGGTTCGGTCCGGGACAGGGGTTCCGAGCAGTTCTTC. This gives the protein CASSGSVRDRGSEQFF. The whole variable domain, filled in from reference TRBV5-1 and TRBJ2-1, reads KAGVTQTPRYLIKTRGQQVTLSCSPISGHRSVSWYQQTPGQGLQFLFEYFSETQRNKGNFPGRFSGRQFSNSRSEMNVSTLELGDSALYLCASSGSVRDRGSEQFFGPGTRLTVL.

V and J are TRBV28 and TRBJ1-2, with 7 bases matching TRBD1. The CDR3 has 14 amino acids. After removal of 6 bases from V and 8 bases from J, the junction contained 12 bases not matched to a gene. Germline CDR1 reads MDHEN; CDR2 reads SYDVKM. The CDR3 is CASSLDRVPLGYTF. The CDR3 nucleotides read TGTGCCAGCAGCCTTGACAGGGTTCCCCTGGGCTACACCTTC.

V usage is TRBV20-1 and J usage is TRBJ2-3; no reliable D call. CDR1 DFQATT and CDR2 SNEGSKA come from the germline V gene (reference sequence). This CDR3 contains 13 residues. V was clipped by 3 bases and J by 6 bases, with 13 bases between them. The CDR3 coding sequence is TGCAGTGCTAGGGAGCTGGAATTGGATACGCAGTATTTT. This gives the protein CSARELELDTQYF.

This clonotype appeared many times. At one end, the junction sequence differs from germline, possibly due to a read error. The V gene is TRBV4-1, the J gene TRBJ2-7; D is possibly TRBD1 (7 bases). Germline CDR1 is MGHRA and CDR2 is YSYEKL. The CDR3 totals 14 residues. The CDR3 DNA reads TGTGCCAGCAGTCAGGGGGGTGGCTCCTACGAGCAGTACTTC. As protein: CASSQGGGSYEQYF.

The chain combines TRBV2 with TRBJ2-7; 15 positions match TRBD2. In germline, CDR1 is SNHLY, CDR2 FYNNEI. The junction had 7 bases not matched to a gene; V was cut back by 2 bases and J by 5 bases. The CDR3 is 17 amino acids. CDR3 loop: CASSELGLAGGPNEQYF. The CDR3 DNA reads TGTGCCAGCAGTGAACTAGGACTAGCGGGAGGGCCCAACGAGCAGTACTTC.

V and J are TRBV29-1 and TRBJ2-2; 7 bases map to TRBD2. The trim removed 5 bases at V and 4 bases at J, leaving 10 bases unmatched. The CDR3 totals 15 residues. CDR1 is SQVTM and CDR2 is ANQGSEA in the germline V gene. The CDR3 DNA reads as TGCAGCGTTTATCAAGCGGGACGGGGCACCGGGGAGCTGTTTTTT. This gives the protein CSVYQAGRGTGELFF.

The V gene is TRBV3-1, the J gene TRBJ1-5; D not certain. Looked up from germline, CDR1 is LGHDT and CDR2 is YNNKEL (reference sequence). The V gene lost 6 bases and the J gene lost 7 bases, with 16 bases spanning the gap. This CDR3 contains 14 residues. This CDR3 is CASSSNPFSQPQHF. Here the CDR3 DNA reads TGTGCCAGCAGTTCTAACCCCTTCTCCCAGCCCCAGCATTTT.

Turning to this clonotype: One junction end does not reproduce the germline sequence, and a read error may be involved. The chain joins TRBV3-1 to TRBJ2-3; TRBD1 matches 10 bases. CDR1 is LGHDT, CDR2 YNNKEL, per germline (reference sequence). The CDR3 has 15 residues. The CDR3 bases are TGTGCCCGCAGCCGTGACAGGGGGCGCACAGATACGCAGTATTTT. Its translation is CARSRDRGRTDTQYF.

This clonotype appeared many times. The chain links TRBV5-8 to TRBJ2-7; 7 nucleotides agree with TRBD1. CDR3 length: 14 residues. Unmatched junction bases numbered 9, after V lost 4 bases and J lost 5 bases. Germline CDR1 SGHTS, CDR2 YDEGEE. Here the CDR3 reads CASSPGQLYDEQYF. The CDR3 nucleotides are TGTGCCAGCAGCCCGGGACAGCTGTACGACGAGCAGTACTTC.

The chain links TRBV5-1 to TRBJ2-1, with 7 bases fitting TRBD1. This CDR3 has 15 amino acids. V was clipped by 0 bases and J by 2 bases; unmatched bases: 2. The germline gives CDR1 SGHRS, CDR2 YFSETQ. This CDR3 is CASSLEGQTYNEQFF. The CDR3 nucleotides are TGCGCCAGCAGCTTGGAGGGACAGACCTACAATGAGCAGTTCTTC.